One TCR beta chain is described in this entry. The specificity of this receptor is unknown. The sample holds no much larger clone one base away, and base qualities are not on file. V is reduced by 7 bases and J by 10 bases, leaving a spacing of 10 bases between them. Taken from cysteine to phenylalanine, the CDR3 has 11 residues. Here the CDR3 DNA is all that survives: 33 bases in frame from base 1. At diagnosis, tumor, uninvolved tumor-adjacent lung and peripheral blood were collected and then preserved as a mix of FFPE and fresh-frozen material. This record belongs to a study of T cells in localized non-small cell lung cancer (dated by TCRdb to 2018 to 2020). About the study as a whole: T cell repertoires of a few hundred early-stage NSCLC patients were analyzed, with tumors being compared against uninvolved tumor-adjacent lungs. The cohort was made up of around 250 treatment-naive NSCLC patients whose localized lung tumors had been resected. The mean age of the NSCLC patients was around 65 years, with 130 or so men and about a hundred women. The paper's findings and limits, for the study overall: Of the top 100 tumor clones, a median of 57 were detected in paired uninvolved adjacent lung; about 26 were also among that lung's top 100. Because of the exploratory design, TCR variables were selected using unadjusted p-values without false-discovery rate correction. Uninvolved tumor-adjacent lung showed the highest T cell clonality, higher than tumor, which suggests more focused antigenic responses in the uninvolved tumor-adjacent lung. Longer overall survival was associated with higher blood T cell density, whereas shorter survival was associated with higher adjacent-lung clonality. Because multi-region tumor sequencing was not performed, intratumor heterogeneity could not be ruled out.

The immunoSEQ Assay was used to sequence TCR beta CDR3 regions from DNA. Per the source publication's procedure: To compute T cell density, TCR beta template counts were normalized to usable DNA, which was estimated by amplifying housekeeping genes. Using the preseqR package, richness was estimated by extrapolating to 120,000 templates for tissue samples and 400,000 templates for PBMC samples. Clonality was defined by subtracting Pielou's evenness from one. To identify tissue-enriched TCRs, differential abundance testing was run on productive amino-acid clonotypes with a minimum total count of 5 and an alpha of 0.1. The Jaccard Index and the Morisita Overlap Index were used to measure repertoire overlap between compartments. GLIPH clustered TCR beta CDR3s with public tetramer-defined viral CDR3s; viral motifs required at least three viral sequences plus V-gene enrichment. TCRdb's version of the immuneACCESS table is confined to in-frame rearrangements and falls short of the full clone set. An unresolved V gene accounts for under half of the shortfall where checked; the remainder is of unknown origin. V, J and clone size were drawn from that table, and D and trimming were deduced from the DNA. The sample table records over 1,500 clones; around 21% of these occur just once. The ten largest clonotypes hold approximately 16% of the sample.

This sequence originates from a male donor older than 55 with stage I lung adenocarcinoma. Recombination joined TRBV6-7 with TRBJ2-2; the D region possibly corresponds to TRBD1 (5 bases align). TRBV6-7 falls under the ORF class, with uncertain function. Material: lung tumor tissue, obtained before any cancer treatment. The nucleotide sequence reads as follows: TGTGCCAGCACTGGACACCCGGAGCTGTTTTTT. Its translation is CASTGHPELFF.